Below, 25 T cell receptor beta chains from the same sample are listed, as sequenced in a study of PD-1 blockade in classical Hodgkin lymphoma (dated by TCRdb to 2020 to 2022). The library was made by the immunoSEQ multiplex PCR assay. This is the immuneACCESS table as TCRdb keeps it, with only in-frame sequences that have V and J called. A part of the clones is gone; compared with another copy, unresolved V genes explain less than half, and the rest is unexplained. In all, the sample holds 7,000 or so clones, and about 77% of those were seen once. 4% of the sample lies in the top ten. According to the study, the label for this sample's time point signals: cycle 1 day 1 (C1D1), immediately before nivolumab initiation. Relapse after autologous stem cell transplantation had occurred in all trial patients, and cohorts A, B and C were distinguished by prior brentuximab vedotin exposure. Using a Miltenyi CD4+ T cell isolation kit, CD4+ T cells were purified from thawed PBMCs through magnetic negative selection.

This specimen was CD4+ T cells from blood, taken at baseline. These receptor sequences come from a human donor with classical Hodgkin lymphoma.

The CDR3 reads CAGGGNTGELFF. Here the CDR3 DNA reads TGTGCGGGGGGTGGAAACACCGGGGAGCTGTTTTTT. The V and J genes are TRBV30 and TRBJ2-2; D is perhaps TRBD2 (6 bases). Germline loops: CDR1 GTSNPN, CDR2 SVGIG (reference sequence). The CDR3 is 12 residues long.

The rearrangement links TRBV28 to TRBJ2-3, with TRBD2 matching 12 bases. CDR1 is MDHEN and CDR2 is SYDVKM in the germline V gene. The length of the CDR3 is 19 residues. The V and J ends lost 8 bases and 2 bases, in that order; junction bases with no gene match: 17. Here the CDR3 reads CASVDVWGTSGFSTDTQYF. As DNA, the CDR3 is TGTGCCAGCGTAGATGTATGGGGGACTAGCGGGTTCTCCACAGATACGCAGTATTTT.

V gene TRBV4-3 combines with J gene TRBJ2-1; weak D call: TRBD2 (6 bases). Trimming took off 0 bases at V and 5 bases at J, with 20 bases between the two ends. The CDR3 spans 18 residues. Germline values: CDR1 LGHNA, CDR2 YSLEER. The CDR3 DNA is TGCGCCAGCAGCCAAGACTTGCCGCGTCCCGGGGGAAACAATGAGCAGTTCTTC. Protein: CASSQDLPRPGGNNEQFF.

The rearrangement joins TRBV19 to TRBJ1-1; tentative D call: TRBD1 (5 bases). Germline CDR1 reads LNHDA; CDR2 reads SQIVND (reference sequence). This CDR3 comprises 11 residues. Trimming shortened V by 3 bases and J by 8 bases, and 7 bases separated the two germline ends. This CDR3 reads CASSIAGEAFF. CDR3 DNA: TGTGCCAGTAGTATCGCAGGGGAAGCTTTCTTT.

The V gene is TRBV18, the J gene TRBJ2-2; the D gene is possibly TRBD1 (6 bases). The CDR3 length is 16 residues. The V end was cut by 2 bases, the J end by 6 bases, with 16 bases between. The germline V gene encodes CDR1 KGHSH and CDR2 LQKENI. CDR3 loop: CASSPMQGFQSGELFF. The CDR3 region has the DNA TGTGCCAGCTCACCAATGCAGGGGTTTCAGTCCGGGGAGCTGTTTTTT.

Worth noting for this clone: The germline gene is not matched at one end of the junction; a read error may be the cause. This chain links TRBV19 with TRBJ1-1; D is unresolved. Germline V gives CDR1 LNHDA, CDR2 SQIVND (reference sequence). The CDR3 is made up of 15 amino acids. CDR3 sequence (DNA): TGTGCCAGTAGACACCGAACCAATCTTGACACTGAAGCTTCCTTT. This translates into CASRHRTNLDTEASF.

This clone was seen a few times. This chain links TRBV7-9 with TRBJ1-5, with D unclear. The CDR3 has 16 residues. Germline V gene data show CDR1 as SEHNR and CDR2 as FQNEAQ (reference sequence). Trimming took 4 bases from V and 0 from J, leaving 13 bases between them. The CDR3 DNA sequence: TGTGCCAGCAGCTCGCGGTTGGCAGATAGCAATCAGCCCCAGCATTTT. It specifies CASSSRLADSNQPQHF.

The gene calls are TRBV25-1 and TRBJ1-2; D is undetermined. The germline V and J ends were trimmed by 2 bases and 9 bases, with 7 bases remaining between them. This CDR3 spans 11 amino acids. CDR1 MGHDK and CDR2 SYGVNS come from the germline V gene. In nucleotides, the CDR3 is TGTGCCAGCAGTGAAGGTTGGAGCTACACCTTC. It encodes CASSEGWSYTF.

The chain recombines TRBV15 with TRBJ1-1; tentative D call: TRBD1 (5 bases). From germline, CDR1 is LNHNV and CDR2 YYDKDF (reference sequence). The CDR3 extends over 13 amino acids. Trimming cost V 8 bases and J 5 bases, with 15 bases left between them. The DNA of the CDR3 is TGTGCCACCGCCAGGAGGGGAGGGACTGAAGCTTTCTTT. As protein: CATARRGGTEAFF.

V and J are TRBV28 and TRBJ1-4; 9 bases match TRBD1. The V and J ends lost 7 bases and 8 bases, in that order; junction bases with no gene match: 11. Looked up from germline, CDR1 is MDHEN and CDR2 is SYDVKM. CDR3 size: 15 residues. The CDR3 loop reads CASKIAGTGNEKLFF. In DNA form, the CDR3 reads TGTGCCAGCAAAATCGCGGGGACAGGGAACGAAAAACTGTTTTTT. The full variable domain, completed using reference TRBV28 and TRBJ1-4, is DVKVTQSSRYLVKRTGEKVFLECVQDMDHENMFWYRQDPGLGLRLIYFSYDVKMKEKGDIPEGYSVSREKKERFSLILESASTNQTSMYLCASKIAGTGNEKLFFGSGTQLSVL.

The genes are TRBV10-2 and TRBJ2-5, with D possibly matching TRBD1 (6 bases). CDR3 size: 16 residues. Between the trimmed V and J ends, which lost 4 bases and 4 bases, there was a span of 19 bases. Germline V gene data show CDR1 as WSHSY and CDR2 as SAAADI. CDR3 DNA sequence: TGCGCCAGCAGTGGGGACACGGCCGTGCTCTCAGAGACCCAGTACTTC. Encoded protein: CASSGDTAVLSETQYF.

The rearrangement uses TRBV18 and TRBJ2-2; the D is unclear. V dropped 3 bases and J dropped 1 base, with 12 bases sitting between them. The CDR3 totals 16 residues. The germline V gene encodes CDR1 KGHSH and CDR2 LQKENI. Here the CDR3 reads CASSPSSELNTGELFF. CDR3 in DNA: TGTGCCAGCTCACCGTCTTCCGAACTGAACACCGGGGAGCTGTTTTTT.

This chain connects TRBV2 to TRBJ2-5; weak D call: TRBD1 (6 bases). Germline V lookup: CDR1 SNHLY, CDR2 FYNNEI. The CDR3 spans 14 residues. V was cut by 8 bases and J by 0 bases, with 13 bases left in between. CDR3 protein: CASAGDIYQETQYF. The CDR3 coding sequence is TGTGCCAGCGCCGGGGACATTTACCAAGAGACCCAGTACTTC.

This clone was detected only once. CDR3 bases: TGCGCCAGCAGCTTGGTTGCCCCCCTAGCGGGAGGGTACCAAGAGACCCAGTACTTC. The encoded protein is CASSLVAPLAGGYQETQYF. The chain links TRBV5-1 to TRBJ2-5; 12 bases are shared with TRBD2. Germline CDR1 and CDR2: SGHRS and YFSETQ. The CDR3 contains 19 residues. The junction had 9 bases not matched to a gene; V was cut back by 0 bases and J by 0 bases.

The chain links TRBV5-4 to TRBJ1-3; D gene ambiguous. Trimming took 3 bases from V and 9 from J, leaving 10 bases between them. The V gene's germline CDR1 is SGHNT and CDR2 YYREEE (reference sequence). The CDR3 is 12 amino acids. The CDR3 here is CASSWEGVTIYF. The CDR3 DNA follows: TGTGCCAGCAGCTGGGAGGGAGTCACCATATATTTT.

This clone was detected a few times. The V call is TRBV2, the J call TRBJ1-6, with TRBD1 matching over 12 bases. The V gene end was trimmed by 2 bases and the J gene end by 9 bases; junction bases not matched to a gene: 8. Germline V gene data show CDR1 as SNHLY and CDR2 as FYNNEI. CDR3 length equals 17 residues. The DNA for the CDR3 is TGTGCCAGCAGTGAAAGTTATCGGGACAGGGGGCCTTCACCCCTCCACTTT. This codes for CASSESYRDRGPSPLHF.

The J gene is TRBJ2-1, the V gene TRBV2; weak D call: TRBD2 (6 bases). The CDR3 loop spans 14 amino acids. V shed 8 bases and J shed 3 bases, with 14 bases lying between them. Germline lookup yields CDR1 SNHLY and CDR2 FYNNEI. Here the CDR3 DNA reads TGTGCCAGCGACGTTTGGGGGGACTACAATGAGCAGTTCTTC. Encoded protein: CASDVWGDYNEQFF.

This chain joins TRBV5-5 and TRBJ1-5; no reliable D call. This CDR3 is 14 amino acids long. V was pared by 0 bases and J by 2 bases, with 6 bases between. CDR1 and CDR2 (germline): SGHKS, YYEKEE (reference sequence). CDR3 in DNA: TGTGCCAGCAGCTTGGTGTCAGGCAATCAGCCCCAGCATTTT. Its protein is CASSLVSGNQPQHF.

This chain uses TRBV11-1 with TRBJ2-1; 13 bases agree with TRBD2. After removal of 5 bases from V and 7 bases from J, the junction contained 11 bases not matched to a gene. Germline values: CDR1 SGHAT, CDR2 FQDESV (reference sequence). The CDR3 is 17 amino acids. DNA of the CDR3: TGTGCCAGCAGCCGGGGTGCGACTAGCGGGGGGATGAATGAGCAGTTCTTC. As protein: CASSRGATSGGMNEQFF. Full variable domain (rest looked up from reference TRBV11-1 and TRBJ2-1): EAEVAQSPRYKITEKSQAVAFWCDPISGHATLYWYRQILGQGPELLVQFQDESVVDDSQLPKDRFSAERLKGVDSTLKIQPAELGDSAMYLCASSRGATSGGMNEQFFGPGTRLTVL.

The rearrangement joins TRBV19 to TRBJ2-3, with 10 bases aligning to TRBD2. Losses at the gene ends were 3 bases for V and 3 bases for J; bases not matched to a gene: 9. The CDR3 runs to 17 residues. Per germline, CDR1 LNHDA and CDR2 SQIVND (reference sequence). The CDR3 loop reads CASSITRVLAGTDTQYF. The CDR3 DNA follows: TGTGCCAGTAGTATCACAAGGGTACTAGCGGGAACAGATACGCAGTATTTT.

V gene TRBV7-9 combines with J gene TRBJ2-4, with 9 bases fitting TRBD1. V was pared by 0 bases and J by 6 bases, with 3 bases of the junction left unmatched. Germline V gene sequence: CDR1 SEHNR, CDR2 FQNEAQ (reference sequence). The CDR3 sequence is 15 residues long. This CDR3 is CASSLAGQGLNIQYF. CDR3 nucleotide sequence: TGTGCCAGCAGCTTAGCGGGACAGGGCTTAAACATTCAGTACTTC.

This clone was recorded a few times. The chain joins TRBV9 to TRBJ1-4; possibly TRBD1 for D (5 bases). Germline lookup yields CDR1 SGDLS and CDR2 YYNGEE. Trimming pared 3 bases from V and 2 bases from J, leaving 8 bases between. The length of the CDR3 is 14 residues. The chain's CDR3 is CASSAAGTNEKLFF. The CDR3 DNA is TGTGCCAGCAGCGCTGCAGGGACTAATGAAAAACTGTTTTTT.

V gene TRBV5-4 combines with J gene TRBJ2-3; tentative D call: TRBD1 (5 bases). V was cut by 0 bases and J by 2 bases, with 10 bases left in between. The CDR3 length is 15 residues. Per the germline V gene, CDR1 is SGHNT and CDR2 is YYREEE (reference sequence). CDR3 nucleotide sequence: TGTGCCAGCAGCTTGGGGGGCTCCTACACAGATACGCAGTATTTT. Translation: CASSLGGSYTDTQYF.

CDR3 region: CASSSDRGPGNTIYF. As DNA, the CDR3 is TGTGCCAGCAGCTCTGACAGGGGGCCTGGAAACACCATATATTTT. The chain combines TRBV7-6 with TRBJ1-3; 10 bases fit TRBD1. The ends lost 4 bases at V and 2 bases at J; junction bases unmatched: 2. This CDR3 has 15 residues. The germline gives CDR1 SGHVS, CDR2 FNYEAQ.

J is TRBJ2-3 and V is TRBV7-2; maybe TRBD2 (5 bases). Trimming removed 3 bases at V and 5 bases at J, with 15 bases between. Germline assignment: CDR1 SGHTA and CDR2 FQGNSA. This CDR3 contains 15 residues. The CDR3 region has the DNA TGTGCCAGCAGCTTCCTAGGCGGGTTGGTAGATACGCAGTATTTT. Amino acids: CASSFLGGLVDTQYF.